The clone carrying this T cell receptor beta chain was observed a single time. The sample is drawn from a study of neoadjuvant anti-PD-1 for oral cavity cancer. This CDR3 region has 14 residues. From germline, CDR1 is SGHRS and CDR2 YFSETQ. Trimming pared 4 bases from V and 8 bases from J, leaving 16 bases between. Profiled with immunoSEQ multiplex PCR; TCRdb holds only in-frame clones, not every one. The sample lists some 15,000 clones, approximately 71% seen once, with roughly 2.9% in the top ten. The sequences come from PBMCs, collected before nivolumab (anti-PD-1) treatment. The chain uses TRBV5-1 and TRBJ1-5, with D maybe TRBD1 (5 bases). The TCR originated in a person aged 35 to 85 with oral cavity squamous cell carcinoma. The CDR3 bases are TGCGCCAGCAGCGGGGGACCTGGGGAGGAGCCCCAGCATTTT. It specifies CASSGGPGEEPQHF.